This T cell receptor (beta chain) was recovered during a study of Ad26.COV2.S vaccination and SARS-CoV-2 variants. Study-wide results and limits: It is possible that the TCR breadth and depth analyses underestimated the total T cell responses.

Assay used: immunoSEQ multiplex PCR; TCRdb lists only in-frame clones, some missing. The data show about 320,000 clones, 85% seen once. A remark on this clone: Its antigen is currently unknown.

Per the germline V gene, CDR1 is LNHDA and CDR2 is SQIVND (reference sequence). V dropped 2 bases and J dropped 1; count of bases not matched to a gene: 7. This CDR3 has 16 residues. Treatment: about 20 received Ad26.COV2.S at low or high dose, single or two shots; roughly five received placebo; per-sample allocation not given. The samples date from day 63 after the first vaccine or placebo injection. The sample consisted of peripheral blood, taken in a trial of Ad26.COV2.S vaccine versus placebo. J is TRBJ1-1 and V is TRBV19, with 7 bases matching TRBD1. The sequence derives from a person aged 18-65 years who received the Ad26.COV2.S COVID-19 vaccine or a placebo. The CDR3 is CASSIRGGGKNTEAFF. In DNA form, the CDR3 reads TGTGCCAGTAGTATAAGGGGAGGGGGCAAGAACACTGAAGCTTTCTTT.